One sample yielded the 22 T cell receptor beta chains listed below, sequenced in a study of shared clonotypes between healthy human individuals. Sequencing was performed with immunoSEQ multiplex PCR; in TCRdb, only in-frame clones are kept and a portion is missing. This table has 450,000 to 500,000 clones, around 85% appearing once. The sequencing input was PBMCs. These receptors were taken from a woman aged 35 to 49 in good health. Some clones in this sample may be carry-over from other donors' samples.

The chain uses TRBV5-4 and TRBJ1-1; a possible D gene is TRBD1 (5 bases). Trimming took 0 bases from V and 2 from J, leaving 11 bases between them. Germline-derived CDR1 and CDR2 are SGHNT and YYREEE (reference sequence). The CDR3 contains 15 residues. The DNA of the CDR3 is TGTGCCAGCAGCTTGGCTGGGGGGGGTAACACTGAAGCTTTCTTT. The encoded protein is CASSLAGGGNTEAFF. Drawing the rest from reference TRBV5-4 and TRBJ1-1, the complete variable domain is ETGVTQSPTHLIKTRGQQVTLRCSSQSGHNTVSWYQQALGQGPQFIFQYYREEENGRGNFPPRFSGLQFPNYSSELNVNALELDDSALYLCASSLAGGGNTEAFFGQGTRLTVV.

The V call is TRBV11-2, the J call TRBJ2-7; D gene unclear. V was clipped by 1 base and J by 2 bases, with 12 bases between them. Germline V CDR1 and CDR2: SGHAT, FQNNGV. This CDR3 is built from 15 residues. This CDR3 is CASSLVSGRPYEQYF. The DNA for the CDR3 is TGTGCCAGCAGCTTAGTTTCTGGCAGACCCTACGAGCAGTACTTC.

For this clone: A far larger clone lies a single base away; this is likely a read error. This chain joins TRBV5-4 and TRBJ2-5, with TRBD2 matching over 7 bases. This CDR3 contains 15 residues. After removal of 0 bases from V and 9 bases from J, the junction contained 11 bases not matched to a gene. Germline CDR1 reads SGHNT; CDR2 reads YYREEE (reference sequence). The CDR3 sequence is CASSLGWLDAGAQYF. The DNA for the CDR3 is TGTGCCAGCAGCTTGGGGTGGCTGGATGCGGGGGCCCAGTACTTC.

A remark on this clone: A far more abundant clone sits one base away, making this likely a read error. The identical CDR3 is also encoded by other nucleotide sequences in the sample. The CDR3 sequence is CAWSVLKKGQGAGQETQYF. The CDR3 DNA reads TGTGCCTGGAGTGTACTGAAAAAGGGGCAGGGGGCGGGCCAAGAGACCCAGTACTTC. The chain combines TRBV30 with TRBJ2-5; 8 nucleotides match TRBD1. Germline CDR1 GTSNPN, CDR2 SVGIG (reference sequence). This CDR3 contains 19 residues. Trimming took 0 bases from V and 1 from J; bases not matched to a gene: 16.

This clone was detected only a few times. The CDR3 DNA reads TGTGCCATCAGTGAGACCGGGACAGGGGACCAAGAGACCCAGTACTTC. Translated, it gives CAISETGTGDQETQYF. The chain recombines TRBV10-3 with TRBJ2-5; 10 nucleotides agree with TRBD1. The V gene's germline CDR1 is ENHRY and CDR2 SYGVKD. J lost 0 bases, V lost 2 bases, and 3 bases had no gene match. The CDR3 is 16 residues long.

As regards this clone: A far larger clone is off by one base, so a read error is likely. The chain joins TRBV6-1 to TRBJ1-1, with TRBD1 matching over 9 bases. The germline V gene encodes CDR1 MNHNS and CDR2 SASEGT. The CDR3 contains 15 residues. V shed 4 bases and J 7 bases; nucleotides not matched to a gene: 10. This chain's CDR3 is CASSAWTGALFEAFF. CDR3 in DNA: TGTGCCAGCAGTGCGTGGACAGGGGCCCTGTTTGAAGCTTTCTTT.

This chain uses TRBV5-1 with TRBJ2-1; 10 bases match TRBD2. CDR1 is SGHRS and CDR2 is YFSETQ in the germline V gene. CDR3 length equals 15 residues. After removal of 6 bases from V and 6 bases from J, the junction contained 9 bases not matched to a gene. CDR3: CASTDLAGVTNEQFF. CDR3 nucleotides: TGCGCCAGCACCGACCTAGCGGGAGTTACCAATGAGCAGTTCTTC.

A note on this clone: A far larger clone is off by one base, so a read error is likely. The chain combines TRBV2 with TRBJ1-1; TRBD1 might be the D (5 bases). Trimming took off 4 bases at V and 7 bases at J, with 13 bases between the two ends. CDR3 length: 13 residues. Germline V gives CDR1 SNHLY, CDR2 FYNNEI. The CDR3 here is CASSGGPDIEAFF. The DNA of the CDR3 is TGTGCCAGCAGTGGGGGACCGGACATTGAAGCTTTCTTT.

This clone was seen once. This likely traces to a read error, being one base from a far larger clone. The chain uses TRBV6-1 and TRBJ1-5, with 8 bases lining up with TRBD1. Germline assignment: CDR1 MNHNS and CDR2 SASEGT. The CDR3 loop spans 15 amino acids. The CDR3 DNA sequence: TGTGCCACCTTCAGGACAGGGTTTAGCAATCAGCCCCAGCCTTTT. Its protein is CATFRTGFSNQPQPF.

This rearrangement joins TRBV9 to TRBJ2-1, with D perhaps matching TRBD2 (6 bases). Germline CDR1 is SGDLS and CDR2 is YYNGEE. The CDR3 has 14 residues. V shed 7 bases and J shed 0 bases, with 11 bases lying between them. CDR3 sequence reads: CASGAGSSYNEQFF. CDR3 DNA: TGTGCCAGCGGGGCGGGGAGCTCCTACAATGAGCAGTTCTTC.

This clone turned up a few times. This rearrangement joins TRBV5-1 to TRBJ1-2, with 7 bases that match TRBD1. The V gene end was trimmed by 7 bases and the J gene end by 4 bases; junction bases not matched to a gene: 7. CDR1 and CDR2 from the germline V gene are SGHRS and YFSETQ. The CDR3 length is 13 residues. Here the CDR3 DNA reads TGCGCCAGCTCCCGGGACAGTATCTATGGCTACACCTTC. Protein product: CASSRDSIYGYTF.

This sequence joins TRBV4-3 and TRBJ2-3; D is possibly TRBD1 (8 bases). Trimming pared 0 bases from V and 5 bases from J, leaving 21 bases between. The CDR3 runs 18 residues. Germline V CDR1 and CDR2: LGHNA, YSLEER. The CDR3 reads CASSQEQGGGPSLDTQYF. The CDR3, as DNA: TGCGCCAGCAGCCAAGAACAGGGGGGAGGGCCTAGTTTAGATACGCAGTATTTT.

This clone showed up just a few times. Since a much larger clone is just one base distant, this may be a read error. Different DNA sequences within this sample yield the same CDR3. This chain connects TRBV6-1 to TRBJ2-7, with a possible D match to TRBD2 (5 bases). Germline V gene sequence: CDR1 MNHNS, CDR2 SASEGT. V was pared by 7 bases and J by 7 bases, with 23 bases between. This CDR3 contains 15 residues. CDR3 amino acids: CASTQSLAADYEQYF. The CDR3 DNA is TGTGCCAGCACCCAGAGTCTAGCAGCAGACTATGAGCAGTACTTC.

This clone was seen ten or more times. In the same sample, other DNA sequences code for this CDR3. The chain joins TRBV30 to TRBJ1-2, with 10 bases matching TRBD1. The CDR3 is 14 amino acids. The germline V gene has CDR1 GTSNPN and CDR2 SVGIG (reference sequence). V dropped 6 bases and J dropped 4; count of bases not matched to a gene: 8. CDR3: CACRQGAPFYGYTF. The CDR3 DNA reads TGTGCCTGTAGACAGGGGGCCCCCTTCTATGGCTACACCTTC.

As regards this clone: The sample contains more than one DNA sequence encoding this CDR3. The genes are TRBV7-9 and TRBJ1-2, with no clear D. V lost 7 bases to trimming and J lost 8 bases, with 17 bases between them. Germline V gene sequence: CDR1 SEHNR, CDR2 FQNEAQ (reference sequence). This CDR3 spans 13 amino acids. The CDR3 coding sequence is TGTGCCAGCACCGAGGACCCCCTGGGGGGCTACACCTTC. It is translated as CASTEDPLGGYTF.

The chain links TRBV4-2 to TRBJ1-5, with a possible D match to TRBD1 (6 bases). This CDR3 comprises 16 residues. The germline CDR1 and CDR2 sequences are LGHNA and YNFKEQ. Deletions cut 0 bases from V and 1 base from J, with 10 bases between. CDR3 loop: CASSQDPGQSNQPQHF. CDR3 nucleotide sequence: TGTGCCAGCAGCCAAGATCCAGGACAGAGCAATCAGCCCCAGCATTTT.

The CDR3 region is CASSSALTPRPYNEQFF. CDR3 in DNA: TGTGCCAGCTCATCGGCACTGACCCCTCGGCCTTACAATGAGCAGTTCTTC. The rearrangement joins TRBV28 to TRBJ2-1; D ambiguous. The CDR3 consists of 17 residues. V was trimmed by 8 bases and J by 4 bases, leaving 24 bases between them. Germline V CDR1 and CDR2: MDHEN, SYDVKM.

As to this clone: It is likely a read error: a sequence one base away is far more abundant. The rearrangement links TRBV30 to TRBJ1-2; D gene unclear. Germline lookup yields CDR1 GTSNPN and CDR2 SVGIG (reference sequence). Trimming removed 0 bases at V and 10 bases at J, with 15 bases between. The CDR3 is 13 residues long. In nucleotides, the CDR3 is TGTGCCTGGAGTGTATCCCTTATTGGGGACTACACCTTC. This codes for CAWSVSLIGDYTF.

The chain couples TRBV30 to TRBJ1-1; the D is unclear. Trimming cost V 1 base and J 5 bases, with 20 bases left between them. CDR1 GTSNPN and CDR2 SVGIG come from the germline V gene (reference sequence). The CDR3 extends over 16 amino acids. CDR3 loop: CAWSGAYYLVGTEAFF. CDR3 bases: TGTGCCTGGAGTGGGGCTTACTACCTTGTGGGGACTGAAGCTTTCTTT.

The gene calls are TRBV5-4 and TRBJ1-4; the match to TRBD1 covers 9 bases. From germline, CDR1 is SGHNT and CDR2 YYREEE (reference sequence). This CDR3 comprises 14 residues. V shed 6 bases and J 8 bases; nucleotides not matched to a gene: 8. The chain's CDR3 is CASTTGGAGEKLFF. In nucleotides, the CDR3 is TGTGCCAGCACCACAGGGGGCGCCGGGGAAAAACTGTTTTTT. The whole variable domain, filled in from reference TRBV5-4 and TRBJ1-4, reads ETGVTQSPTHLIKTRGQQVTLRCSSQSGHNTVSWYQQALGQGPQFIFQYYREEENGRGNFPPRFSGLQFPNYSSELNVNALELDDSALYLCASTTGGAGEKLFFGSGTQLSVL.

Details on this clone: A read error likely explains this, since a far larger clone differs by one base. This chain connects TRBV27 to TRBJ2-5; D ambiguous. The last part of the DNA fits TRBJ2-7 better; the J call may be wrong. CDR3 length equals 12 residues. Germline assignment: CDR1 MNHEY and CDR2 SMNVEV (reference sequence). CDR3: CASGSPSYEQYF. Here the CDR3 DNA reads TGTGCCAGCGGGTCCCCCTCGTACGAGCAGTACTTC.

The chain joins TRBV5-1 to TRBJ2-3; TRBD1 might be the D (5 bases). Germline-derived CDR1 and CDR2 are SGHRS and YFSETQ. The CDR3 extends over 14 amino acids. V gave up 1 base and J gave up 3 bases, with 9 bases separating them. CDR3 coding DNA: TGCGCCAGCAGCTTGCAGGGAAGAACAGATACGCAGTATTTT. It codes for CASSLQGRTDTQYF.